These 14 T cell receptor beta chains originate from one sample sequenced in a study of OX40 agonist ivuxolimab in advanced cancers. Produced via immunoSEQ multiplex PCR; TCRdb's table is partial and in-frame only. The sample includes almost 70,000 clones, about 89% of them seen just once. The sequencing used CD4+ or CD8+ T cells sorted from blood, collected in a trial of the OX40 agonist ivuxolimab. These receptors all stem from an adult with an advanced solid tumor such as melanoma, head and neck, liver or kidney cancer.

This chain links TRBV6-5 with TRBJ1-2, with 7 bases aligning to TRBD1. CDR1 is MNHEY and CDR2 is SVGAGI in the germline V gene. The ends lost 7 bases at V and 8 bases at J; junction bases unmatched: 13. The CDR3 contains 14 residues. The CDR3 loop reads CASTLPDRVNGYTF. The DNA for the CDR3 is TGTGCCAGCACGCTCCCTGACAGGGTTAACGGCTACACCTTC.

V gene TRBV28 combines with J gene TRBJ2-1, with 7 bases fitting TRBD2. Germline lookup yields CDR1 MDHEN and CDR2 SYDVKM. The CDR3 length is 15 residues. With V trimmed by 7 bases and J by 5 bases, 11 bases remained unmatched. CDR3 sequence: CASTYGGGKNNEQFF. The CDR3 DNA reads as TGTGCCAGCACCTATGGGGGGGGGAAGAACAATGAGCAGTTCTTC. Drawing the rest from reference TRBV28 and TRBJ2-1, the complete variable domain is DVKVTQSSRYLVKRTGEKVFLECVQDMDHENMFWYRQDPGLGLRLIYFSYDVKMKEKGDIPEGYSVSREKKERFSLILESASTNQTSMYLCASTYGGGKNNEQFFGPGTRLTVL.

The chain recombines TRBV6-5 with TRBJ1-4, with D unresolved. The germline V and J ends were trimmed by 6 bases and 3 bases, with 8 bases remaining between them. The CDR3 is 13 residues long. Looked up from germline, CDR1 is MNHEY and CDR2 is SVGAGI. The CDR3 DNA follows: TGTGCCAGCAGGGAATACCCTAATGAAAAACTGTTTTTT. Amino acid sequence: CASREYPNEKLFF.

V gene TRBV5-1 combines with J gene TRBJ2-3; weak D call: TRBD2 (5 bases). Germline CDR1 and CDR2: SGHRS and YFSETQ. Trimming pared 4 bases from V and 0 bases from J, leaving 9 bases between. The CDR3 loop spans 14 amino acids. The chain's CDR3 is CASSPAVSTDTQYF. The DNA for the CDR3 is TGCGCCAGCAGCCCAGCGGTTAGCACAGATACGCAGTATTTT.

V and J are TRBV28 and TRBJ2-7; 7 bases are a match to TRBD2. Germline lookup yields CDR1 MDHEN and CDR2 SYDVKM. V shed 6 bases, J shed 6 bases, and the junction held 11 bases outside the gene matches. CDR3 length: 14 residues. CDR3 loop: CASRSPSGGGEQYF. The CDR3, as DNA: TGTGCCAGCAGATCCCCTTCGGGGGGAGGCGAGCAGTACTTC.

The chain employs TRBV5-5 and TRBJ1-4; weak D call: TRBD1 (5 bases). The ends were cut back, 1 base at V and 7 bases at J, with 17 bases in the middle. CDR1 is SGHKS and CDR2 is YYEKEE in the germline V gene (reference sequence). This CDR3 comprises 16 residues. CDR3 DNA sequence: TGTGCCAGCAGCTTGAACCCGGGGCAGGGAACTGAAAAACTGTTTTTT. This codes for CASSLNPGQGTEKLFF. Using reference TRBV5-5 and TRBJ1-4 for the parts outside the CDR3, the full variable domain is DAGVTQSPTHLIKTRGQQVTLRCSPISGHKSVSWYQQVLGQGPQFIFQYYEKEERGRGNFPDRFSARQFPNYSSELNVNALLLGDSALYLCASSLNPGQGTEKLFFGSGTQLSVL.

About this clone itself: This same CDR3 is encoded by further DNA sequences in the sample. The V call is TRBV9, the J call TRBJ2-7, with TRBD2 matching 11 bases. The CDR3 covers 15 residues. The junction had 1 base not matched to a gene; V was cut back by 0 bases and J by 2 bases. The V gene's germline CDR1 is SGDLS and CDR2 YYNGEE. Here the CDR3 DNA reads TGTGCCAGCAGCGTAGGACTAGCGGGAACCTACGAGCAGTACTTC. This sequence encodes CASSVGLAGTYEQYF.

This chain joins TRBV18 and TRBJ2-7; tentatively, D is TRBD1 (6 bases). The CDR3 runs to 14 residues. V was clipped by 3 bases and J by 7 bases, with 16 bases between them. CDR1 is KGHSH, CDR2 LQKENI, per germline. CDR3 sequence: CASSPANRALEQYF. In nucleotides, the CDR3 is TGTGCCAGCTCACCGGCGAACAGGGCGCTTGAGCAGTACTTC.

J is TRBJ2-5 and V is TRBV20-1; no reliable D call. V lost 0 bases and J lost 6, with 5 bases in between. Germline values: CDR1 DFQATT, CDR2 SNEGSKA (reference sequence). This CDR3 has 11 residues. CDR3 bases: TGCAGTGCTAGAGATACGCAGACCCAGTACTTC. Amino acid sequence: CSARDTQTQYF.

The rearrangement uses TRBV7-8 and TRBJ1-3; D ambiguous. V lost 5 bases and J lost 4, with 12 bases in between. The CDR3 covers 14 residues. The germline V gene has CDR1 SGHVS and CDR2 FQNEAQ. CDR3 sequence reads: CASSPATRGNTIYF. CDR3 coding DNA: TGTGCCAGCAGCCCAGCCACTAGGGGAAACACCATATATTTT.

For the CDR3, the DNA is TGCGCCAGCAGCTTGGGGACAGGGAACACTGAAGCTTTCTTT. This encodes CASSLGTGNTEAFF. This chain uses TRBV5-1 with TRBJ1-1; 7 bases are shared with TRBD1. With V trimmed by 0 bases and J by 1 base, 0 bases remained unmatched. The CDR3 sequence is 14 residues long. Germline V gene lookup returns CDR1 SGHRS and CDR2 YFSETQ.

The chain employs TRBV5-1 and TRBJ2-3; 7 positions agree with TRBD1. This CDR3 spans 13 amino acids. J lost 5 bases, V lost 1 base, and 1 base had no gene match. Germline-derived CDR1 and CDR2 are SGHRS and YFSETQ. The CDR3 DNA is TGCGCCAGCAGCTTGTGGACAGGAGATACGCAGTATTTT. It codes for CASSLWTGDTQYF.

This rearrangement joins TRBV2 to TRBJ2-5; tentative D call: TRBD1 (6 bases). CDR1 is SNHLY, CDR2 FYNNEI, per germline. V was shortened by 3 bases and J by 2 bases, with 10 bases between the two germline ends. CDR3 size: 14 residues. In DNA, the CDR3 is TGTGCCAGCAGTGAGGGGACACCGCAAGAGACCCAGTACTTC. Amino acids: CASSEGTPQETQYF.

The J gene is TRBJ2-5, the V gene TRBV5-1; D is ambiguous. Trimming took off 4 bases at V and 2 bases at J, with 15 bases between the two ends. The germline V gene encodes CDR1 SGHRS and CDR2 YFSETQ. The CDR3 runs 15 residues. The CDR3 protein is CASSPSLGGQETQYF. The CDR3 nucleotides read TGCGCCAGCAGCCCCTCTTTGGGCGGTCAAGAGACCCAGTACTTC.